This entry is about one T cell receptor beta chain. A Seattle source enrolled patients during active infection and followed them longitudinally. The CDR3 consists of 11 residues. Per the germline V gene, CDR1 is LGHDT and CDR2 is YNNKEL (reference sequence). The V gene end was trimmed by 5 bases and the J gene end by 6 bases; junction bases not matched to a gene: 0. This table comes from immunoSEQ multiplex PCR, and its TCRdb copy is limited to in-frame clones, with some not included. The profile shows roughly 84,000 clones, under 80% of them singletons. The data are from a study of blood T cell repertoires in COVID-19.

The chain links TRBV3-1 (or the pseudogene TRBV3-2) to TRBJ2-7; 8 nucleotides align to TRBD2. The sequence came from a man aged 55-75 years with COVID-19, enrolled during active disease. The specimen was peripheral blood. CDR3 sequence (DNA): TGTGCCAGCAGCAGCGGGGGCGAGCAGTACTTC. Translating it yields CASSSGGEQYF.